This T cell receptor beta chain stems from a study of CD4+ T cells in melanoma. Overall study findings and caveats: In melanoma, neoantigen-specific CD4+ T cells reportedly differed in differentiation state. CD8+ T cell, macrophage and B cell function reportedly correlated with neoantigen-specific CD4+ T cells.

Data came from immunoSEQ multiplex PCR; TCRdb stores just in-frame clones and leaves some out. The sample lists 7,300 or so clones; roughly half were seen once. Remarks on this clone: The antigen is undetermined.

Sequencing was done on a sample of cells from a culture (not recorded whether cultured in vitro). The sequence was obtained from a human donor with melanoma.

The CDR3 DNA reads as TGTGCCAGTAGTCAGAATCGGGAGACCCAGTACTTC. The encoded protein is CASSQNRETQYF. The chain combines TRBV19 with TRBJ2-5; no clear D. Trimming cost V 5 bases and J 5 bases, with 9 bases left between them. Germline loops: CDR1 LNHDA, CDR2 SQIVND (reference sequence). The CDR3 contains 12 residues.